The T cell receptor (beta chain) under discussion was sequenced for a study of OX40 agonist ivuxolimab in advanced cancers. Study-level points and caveats: Expanded peripheral T cell antigen specificity was not determined. Certain nonresponders likewise exhibited a low normalized T-cell clonal expansion.

A word on this clone: Its specificity is not known.

Patients who had autoimmune disease history or got systemic immunosuppression were left out. Repertoires were generated with immunoSEQ multiplex PCR, while TCRdb's copy carries only in-frame clones and drops some. The table has under 100,000 clones, under 95% seen once. This specimen consisted of CD4+ or CD8+ T cells sorted from blood, obtained in a trial of the OX40 agonist ivuxolimab. This TCR derives from an adult with an advanced solid tumor such as melanoma, head and neck, liver or kidney cancer.

This CDR3 is CASSIWTATNEKLFF. In DNA form, the CDR3 reads TGTGCCAGTAGTATCTGGACAGCAACTAATGAAAAACTGTTTTTT. The J gene is TRBJ1-4, the V gene TRBV19, with TRBD1 as a possible D gene (6 bases). Germline-derived CDR1 and CDR2 are LNHDA and SQIVND (reference sequence). Trimming took 3 bases from V and 0 from J, leaving 8 bases between them. CDR3 length: 15 residues.